This TCR beta chain is from a study of graft-versus-host responses after intestinal transplantation. Libraries were prepared by immunoSEQ multiplex PCR; TCRdb keeps only in-frame clonotypes and omits some of them. The sample contains about 85,000 clones, 85% to 95% of which appear only once. The germline V gene has CDR1 MNHEY and CDR2 SMNVEV (reference sequence). The CDR3 contains 14 residues. V shed 5 bases, J shed 3 bases, and the junction held 4 bases outside the gene matches. About this clone itself: What it recognizes is unknown.

Here the sequenced sample was unstimulated CD8+ T cells sorted from spleen or lymph node cells, taken before transplant. The genes are TRBV27 and TRBJ1-5, with 7 bases identical to TRBD1. The receptor comes from a human donor who was the organ donor for an intestinal transplant. The CDR3 coding sequence is TGTGCCAGCAGTCTGACAGGGCTCAATCAGCCCCAGCATTTT. Protein: CASSLTGLNQPQHF.